These T cell receptor beta chains were read from a single sample in a study of T cells after yellow fever vaccination. TCRdb redid the calling of the 5' RACE reads with MiXCR, one entry per CDR3 protein. The table has 300,000 to 400,000 distinct CDR3 sequences, 9.5% to 15% seen once. Material: CD4+ T cells sorted from PBMCs, obtained 15 days after the yellow fever booster vaccination. These receptors were obtained from a man between 18 and 35 years old who received the YFV17D yellow fever vaccine. Each CDR3 is given with its conserved first and last residue. A D gene is named only where the DNA matches it firmly. Clone size, where shown, is once, few, many, or a class for clones that have expanded.

V gene	J gene	D gene	clone size	CDR3 protein	CDR3 DNA
TRBV7-2	TRBJ1-5	NA	NA	CASSPDRNGQPQHF	TGTGCCAGCAGCCCCGACAGGAATGGTCAGCCCCAGCATTTT
TRBV4-3	TRBJ2-1	NA	few	CASSQDTRAGVFEQFF	TGCGCCAGCAGCCAAGATACCAGGGCCGGGGTGTTCGAGCAGTTCTTC
TRBV11-2	TRBJ1-1	NA	many	CASSLDWSPNTEAFF	TGTGCCAGCAGCTTAGATTGGTCTCCGAACACTGAAGCTTTCTTT
TRBV12-3/TRBV12-4	TRBJ2-3	NA	few	CASSRFPDTQYF	TGTGCCAGCAGTCGCTTCCCAGATACGCAGTATTTT
TRBV5-1	TRBJ2-2	TRBD2	NA	CASRRERGTNTGELFF	TGCGCCAGCAGAAGGGAGCGGGGGACGAACACCGGGGAGCTGTTTTTT
TRBV12-3/TRBV12-4	TRBJ2-7	NA	once	CASSLGQPRYEQYF	TGTGCCAGCAGTTTGGGCCAGCCCCGTTACGAGCAGTACTTC
TRBV6-5	TRBJ1-1	NA	many	CASSGMGFRMAFF	TGTGCCAGCAGTGGGATGGGGTTTAGGATGGCTTTCTTT
TRBV29-1	TRBJ2-6	NA	many	CSVGTRTGANVLTF	TGCAGCGTTGGGACCAGAACTGGGGCCAACGTCCTGACTTTC
TRBV12-3/TRBV12-4	TRBJ2-3	TRBD2	NA	CASSPGGSLTDTQYF	TGTGCCAGCAGTCCGGGGGGATCTCTCACAGATACGCAGTATTTT
TRBV7-2	TRBJ1-1	NA	NA	CASTLVGEGSTEAFF	TGTGCCAGCACTCTGGTGGGAGAGGGGAGCACTGAAGCTTTCTTT
TRBV24-1	TRBJ2-1	TRBD1	NA	CATSDDRGIYNEQFF	TGTGCCACCAGTGATGACAGGGGGATCTACAATGAGCAGTTCTTC
TRBV7-9	TRBJ1-1	NA	NA	CASSLGALVAGGRNTEAFF	TGTGCCAGCAGCTTAGGAGCCCTAGTGGCCGGGGGCAGGAACACTGAAGCTTTCTTT
TRBV14	TRBJ2-3	NA	few	CASSQGRGSTTDTQYF	TGTGCCAGCAGCCAAGGTAGAGGGTCCACCACAGATACGCAGTATTTT
TRBV5-1	TRBJ2-1	NA	few	CASSLPWGGGGEQFF	TGCGCCAGCAGCTTACCCTGGGGCGGCGGTGGTGAGCAGTTCTTC
TRBV7-9	TRBJ1-2	NA	few	CASTSQGGSYGYTF	TGTGCCAGCACCTCACAGGGAGGAAGCTATGGCTACACCTTC
TRBV12-3/TRBV12-4	TRBJ1-1	NA	NA	CASSFRSEAFF	TGTGCCAGCAGTTTCCGGTCTGAAGCTTTCTTT
TRBV5-1	TRBJ1-1	NA	few	CASSPTGSGEAFF	TGCGCCAGCAGCCCCACGGGAAGCGGTGAAGCTTTCTTT
TRBV11-2	TRBJ1-2	NA	few	CASSPLGQRGHGYTF	TGTGCCAGCAGCCCGCTCGGACAGAGGGGCCATGGCTACACCTTC
TRBV27	TRBJ2-5	NA	many	CASSSRGRETQYF	TGTGCCAGCAGCTCACGGGGAAGGGAGACCCAGTACTTC
TRBV5-5	TRBJ1-2	TRBD1	few	CASSLAGQAIYGYTF	TGTGCCAGCAGCTTGGCGGGACAGGCGATCTATGGCTACACCTTC
TRBV6-6	TRBJ1-4	NA	NA	CASRFSPWPGGEKLFF	TGTGCCAGTCGATTTTCACCCTGGCCGGGGGGTGAAAAACTGTTTTTT
TRBV20-1	TRBJ1-2	NA	NA	CSARGAEGPGGYTF	TGCAGTGCTAGAGGGGCGGAGGGCCCGGGCGGCTACACCTTC
TRBV28	TRBJ2-7	NA	NA	CASRAAGFHEQYF	TGTGCCAGCAGGGCCGCGGGATTCCACGAGCAGTACTTC
TRBV24-1	TRBJ2-5	TRBD2	NA	CATSDTLAVPSETQYF	TGTGCCACCAGTGACACACTAGCGGTCCCCAGCGAGACCCAGTACTTC
TRBV4-1	TRBJ2-2	NA	few	CASSSEENTGELFF	TGCGCCAGCAGTAGTGAGGAGAACACCGGGGAGCTGTTTTTT
TRBV5-1	TRBJ1-1	TRBD1	NA	CASSSTGRTEAFF	TGCGCCAGCAGCTCGACAGGGAGGACTGAAGCTTTCTTT
TRBV6-2/TRBV6-3	TRBJ1-1	NA	NA	CASTRPGTLNTEAFF	TGTGCCAGCACCCGCCCCGGGACACTTAACACTGAAGCTTTCTTT
TRBV6-1	TRBJ2-2	NA	many	CASSERGGFSTGELFF	TGTGCCAGCAGTGAACGGGGCGGCTTTTCGACCGGGGAGCTGTTTTTT
TRBV20-1	TRBJ2-5	NA	many	CSVVPQGLTWETQYF	TGCAGTGTAGTCCCCCAGGGACTGACGTGGGAGACCCAGTACTTC
TRBV6-5	TRBJ2-1	NA	NA	CASRTGSSYNEQFF	TGTGCCAGCAGAACCGGGAGCTCCTACAATGAGCAGTTCTTC
TRBV28	TRBJ1-2	TRBD1	NA	CASSLFSSQGAVGGYTF	TGTGCCAGCAGTTTATTTTCCAGTCAGGGGGCTGTCGGTGGCTACACCTTC
TRBV4-1	TRBJ2-1	NA	NA	CASSQDLAYNEQFF	TGCGCCAGCAGCCAAGATTTAGCCTACAATGAGCAGTTCTTC
TRBV6-6	TRBJ1-3	NA	NA	CASSLQALSGNTIYF	TGTGCCAGCAGTTTACAGGCGCTCTCTGGAAACACCATATATTTT
TRBV10-3	TRBJ1-2	NA	NA	CAISGQLAGNYGYTF	TGTGCCATCAGTGGCCAATTAGCGGGAAACTATGGCTACACCTTC
TRBV20-1	TRBJ2-3	NA	few	CSARVGRGSTDTQYF	TGCAGTGCTAGAGTTGGGCGGGGCTCCACAGATACGCAGTATTTT
TRBV20-1	TRBJ1-4	NA	few	CSARAGGAEKLFF	TGCAGTGCTAGGGCTGGGGGCGCTGAAAAACTGTTTTTT
TRBV20-1	TRBJ1-2	TRBD1	NA	CSAGGPGGNGYTF	TGCAGTGCCGGAGGGCCAGGGGGAAATGGCTACACCTTC
TRBV19	TRBJ2-1	NA	NA	CASTKSLALNEQFF	TGTGCCAGTACCAAGTCGCTAGCCCTCAATGAGCAGTTCTTC
TRBV27	TRBJ2-3	NA	NA	CASSLYETQVDTQYF	TGTGCCAGCAGTTTGTATGAGACCCAGGTAGATACGCAGTATTTT
TRBV23-1	TRBJ2-2	TRBD1	many	CASSPRQGGTGELFF	TGCGCCAGCAGTCCGCGACAGGGTGGGACCGGGGAGCTGTTTTTT
TRBV27	TRBJ2-3	NA	NA	CASSLRGGYGDTQYF	TGTGCCAGCAGTTTAAGGGGTGGTTATGGGGATACGCAGTATTTT
TRBV6-2/TRBV6-3	TRBJ1-6	NA	NA	CASAGADAGFLSHSPLHF	TGTGCCAGCGCCGGGGCCGATGCAGGCTTTTTGAGTCATTCACCCCTCCACTTT
TRBV7-9	TRBJ2-7	TRBD1	few	CASSLTGTGVEQYF	TGTGCCAGCAGCCTGACCGGGACAGGGGTAGAGCAGTACTTC
TRBV2	TRBJ1-5	TRBD1	NA	CASSDGDRGSQPQHF	TGTGCCAGCAGTGACGGAGACAGGGGGAGTCAGCCCCAGCATTTT
TRBV5-1	TRBJ2-1	NA	NA	CASTSRGLMYNEQFF	TGCGCCAGCACATCGAGGGGACTGATGTACAATGAGCAGTTCTTC
TRBV12-3/TRBV12-4	TRBJ2-7	NA	NA	CASSLLNNYEQYF	TGTGCCAGCAGTTTATTAAACAACTACGAGCAGTACTTC
TRBV7-7	TRBJ2-5	TRBD2	few	CASSLIAGGLETQYF	TGTGCTAGCAGCTTAATAGCGGGGGGGCTGGAGACCCAGTACTTC
TRBV6-2/TRBV6-3	TRBJ1-2	NA	NA	CASSDRREFDGYTF	TGTGCCAGCAGTGACAGACGAGAATTCGATGGCTACACCTTC